The 25 T cell receptor beta chains listed next were all sequenced from one sample in a study of T-cell memory formation after mild COVID-19. TCRdb passed the 5' RACE reads through MiXCR, listing each CDR3 protein once. The sample contains approximately 350,000 distinct CDR3 sequences, about an eighth of which appear only once. Sequencing input: PBMCs or a T cell subset sorted from them (not recorded which). Source of these receptors: a man younger than 30 who had mild COVID-19 (a few samples of this study predate the infection). Cell type and time point are not known.

The chain joins TRBV7-3 to TRBJ2-1; 7 positions match TRBD1. Germline V gene data show CDR1 as SGHTA and CDR2 as FQGTGA. The CDR3 is made up of 15 amino acids. The V segment lost 1 base and the J segment 5 bases; nucleotides outside the gene matches: 5. Written as DNA, the CDR3 is TGTGCCAGCAGCTTAATCGAGGGGGCAAACAATGAGCAGTTCTTC. Protein sequence: CASSLIEGANNEQFF.

The chain has TRBV4-2 and TRBJ2-7; D unclear. CDR1 and CDR2 (germline): LGHNA, YNFKEQ. This CDR3 has 13 amino acids. V lost 4 bases and J 6 bases, leaving 13 bases between the germline ends. The CDR3 sequence is CASSPEGLAEQYV. CDR3 sequence (DNA): TGTGCCAGCAGCCCGGAAGGGTTGGCCGAGCAGTACGTC.

The rearrangement links TRBV5-1 to TRBJ2-2; D may be TRBD1 or TRBD2 (5 bases each). V lost 2 bases and J lost 3, with 14 bases in between. From germline, CDR1 is SGHRS and CDR2 YFSETQ. CDR3 size: 16 residues. In nucleotides, the CDR3 is TGCGCCAGCAGCTTCCCCTCCGGGGCTGACACCGGGGAGCTGTTTTTT. Protein sequence: CASSFPSGADTGELFF.

The J gene is TRBJ2-7, the V gene TRBV20-1, with 7 bases lining up with TRBD1. The ends lost 6 bases at V and 2 bases at J; junction bases unmatched: 7. CDR3 size: 13 residues. CDR1 and CDR2 from the germline V gene are DFQATT and SNEGSKA (reference sequence). The CDR3 DNA is TGCAGTGCCCTACAGGGGTTCCCCTACGAGCAGTACTTC. Residues: CSALQGFPYEQYF.

This clonotype was recorded a few times. The chain employs TRBV3-1 and TRBJ2-5, with no clear D. This CDR3 comprises 12 residues. CDR1 and CDR2 from the germline V gene are LGHDT and YNNKEL (reference sequence). V lost 1 base and J 5 bases, leaving 5 bases between the germline ends. The CDR3 sequence: CASSQVKETQYF. The DNA for the CDR3 is TGTGCCAGCAGCCAAGTGAAGGAGACCCAGTACTTC.

The chain links TRBV7-9 to TRBJ2-4; D call uncertain. The V and J ends lost 1 base and 5 bases respectively, with 9 bases between them. The CDR3 has 14 amino acids. Germline CDR1 reads SEHNR; CDR2 reads FQNEAQ (reference sequence). The CDR3 loop reads CASSLESTENIQYF. The CDR3 DNA reads TGTGCCAGCAGCTTAGAATCGACGGAAAACATTCAGTACTTC.

The J gene is TRBJ1-1, the V gene TRBV7-9; 7 bases are a match to TRBD1. The germline gives CDR1 SEHNR, CDR2 FQNEAQ (reference sequence). This CDR3 is built from 16 residues. V lost 6 bases, J lost 0 bases, and 10 bases stayed unmatched. CDR3 protein: CASSGGLGQMNTEAFF. CDR3 coding DNA: TGTGCCAGCAGTGGGGGACTGGGACAGATGAACACTGAAGCTTTCTTT.

The sample holds a few counts of this clonotype. The chain employs TRBV4-1 and TRBJ2-1, with D perhaps matching TRBD1 or TRBD2 (5 bases each). The CDR3 contains 13 residues. Trimming took 0 bases from V and 9 from J, leaving 9 bases between them. Germline-derived CDR1 and CDR2 are MGHRA and YSYEKL. In nucleotides, the CDR3 is TGCGCCAGCAGCCAAGAGGGGGATGGTGAGCAGTTCTTC. Residues: CASSQEGDGEQFF.

This clonotype appeared a single time. The gene calls are TRBV2 and TRBJ2-5; D is uncertain. V lost 2 bases and J lost 5, with 3 bases in between. The CDR3 is 11 residues long. Germline CDR1 reads SNHLY; CDR2 reads FYNNEI. The CDR3: CASSEWETQYF. For the CDR3, the DNA is TGTGCCAGCAGTGAATGGGAGACCCAGTACTTC.

The chain recombines TRBV4-3 with TRBJ2-7; 7 nucleotides line up with TRBD1. Germline V gives CDR1 LGHNA, CDR2 YSLEER. With 3 bases clipped from V and 3 bases from J, the junction kept 11 bases outside the gene matches. This CDR3 is 16 amino acids long. CDR3: CASSQETGTVLYEQYF. The CDR3 DNA follows: TGCGCCAGCAGCCAGGAGACCGGGACAGTCCTCTACGAGCAGTACTTC.

This clonotype turned up a few times. The rearrangement joins TRBV7-3 to TRBJ2-1; 8 bases fit TRBD2. There are 13 residues in the CDR3. With 6 bases clipped from V and 6 bases from J, the junction kept 4 bases outside the gene matches. The germline V gene encodes CDR1 SGHTA and CDR2 FQGTGA. Here the CDR3 reads CASSKRGLNEQFF. Here the CDR3 DNA reads TGTGCCAGCAGTAAGCGGGGGCTCAATGAGCAGTTCTTC.

This clonotype was counted between two and nine times. This chain links TRBV9 with TRBJ2-5; TRBD2 might be the D (6 bases). Trimming took 3 bases from V and 0 from J, leaving 6 bases between them. In germline, CDR1 is SGDLS, CDR2 YYNGEE. The CDR3 spans 13 residues. The CDR3 protein is CASSAGDQETQYF. The CDR3 DNA is TGTGCCAGCAGCGCGGGGGACCAAGAGACCCAGTACTTC.

This clonotype was recorded a few times. The chain recombines TRBV7-3 with TRBJ2-1, with a possible D match to TRBD2 (5 bases). This CDR3 has 15 residues. Trimming stripped 5 bases from V and 6 bases from J, with 17 bases between. Germline CDR1 SGHTA, CDR2 FQGTGA. CDR3 loop: CASSVTRTRFNEQFF. The CDR3 coding sequence is TGTGCCAGCAGCGTGACGAGGACTCGCTTCAATGAGCAGTTCTTC. The variable domain in full, completed from reference TRBV7-3 and TRBJ2-1, reads GAGVSQTPSNKVTEKGKYVELRCDPISGHTALYWYRQSLGQGPEFLIYFQGTGAADDSGLPNDRFFAVRPEGSVSTLKIQRTERGDSAVYLCASSVTRTRFNEQFFGPGTRLTVL.

This clonotype was seen a few times. This sequence joins TRBV20-1 and TRBJ2-5; 7 nucleotides align to TRBD1. Germline V gene sequence: CDR1 DFQATT, CDR2 SNEGSKA (reference sequence). The CDR3 consists of 14 residues. This CDR3 reads CSAPLPTGSETQYF. DNA for the CDR3: TGCAGCGCTCCACTCCCGACAGGGTCGGAGACCCAGTACTTC.

The chain has TRBV6-6 and TRBJ2-7; D not resolved. Germline values: CDR1 MNHNY, CDR2 SVGAGI (reference sequence). Between the trimmed V and J ends, which lost 2 bases and 5 bases, there was a span of 10 bases. The CDR3 is 13 residues long. The CDR3 region has the DNA TGTGCCAGCAGTTACGGTTGGAGTAACGAGCAGTACTTC. Its translation is CASSYGWSNEQYF.

The chain joins TRBV5-1 to TRBJ1-1, with D unclear. The CDR3 is 17 amino acids. V was cut by 4 bases and J by 0 bases, with 19 bases left in between. Germline-derived CDR1 and CDR2 are SGHRS and YFSETQ. The DNA of the CDR3 is TGCGCCAGCAGCCCCCCGCGCTCGGGGAGCATGAACACTGAAGCTTTCTTT. Its protein product is CASSPPRSGSMNTEAFF.

This clonotype was seen more than once but under ten times. This chain uses TRBV4-1 with TRBJ2-7; D is possibly TRBD1 (6 bases). The CDR3 is 15 residues long. Deletions cut 4 bases from V and 4 bases from J, with 17 bases between. Germline V gives CDR1 MGHRA, CDR2 YSYEKL. Written as DNA, the CDR3 is TGCGCCAGCAGCCTGAGGGGGTTCGAGGGGTACGAGCAGTACTTC. Protein: CASSLRGFEGYEQYF.

This clonotype has more than one count but fewer than ten. V is TRBV12-3 or TRBV12-4 and J is TRBJ2-2; no clear D. The CDR3 sequence is 13 residues long. Trimming took 6 bases from V and 6 from J, leaving 11 bases between them. CDR3 sequence reads: CASSPLFSGELFF. CDR3 DNA sequence: TGTGCCAGCAGCCCCTTATTCTCCGGGGAGCTGTTTTTT.

Only a few counts were recorded for this clonotype. The chain is built from TRBV6-6 and TRBJ1-4; D possibly corresponds to TRBD1 (5 bases). The ends were cut back, 10 bases at V and 8 bases at J, with 17 bases in the middle. This CDR3 has 13 residues. Germline CDR1 and CDR2: MNHNY and SVGAGI (reference sequence). CDR3 DNA sequence: TGTGCCACGATCTCGGGGCTTGGGGAAAAACTGTTTTTT. Its translation is CATISGLGEKLFF.

This clonotype was counted a few times. The chain joins TRBV7-2 to TRBJ1-5; 9 bases match TRBD1. The CDR3 runs to 15 residues. Germline V gene sequence: CDR1 SGHTA, CDR2 FQGNSA. V gave up 4 bases and J gave up 3 bases; unmatched junction bases: 4. The CDR3 DNA is TGTGCCAGCAGCTCACAGGGGGCGATCAATCAGCCCCAGCATTTT. This codes for CASSSQGAINQPQHF.

The genes are TRBV18 and TRBJ1-5; D gene unclear. The CDR3 length is 13 residues. V lost 3 bases and J 5 bases, leaving 8 bases between the germline ends. CDR1 is KGHSH and CDR2 is LQKENI in the germline V gene. The CDR3 DNA reads TGTGCCAGCTCACCCGGGGTCCATCAGCCCCAGCATTTT. Its protein product is CASSPGVHQPQHF.

The table lists this clonotype with many counts. This rearrangement joins TRBV10-3 to TRBJ1-1, with D unresolved. The CDR3 is 12 residues long. Germline CDR1 and CDR2: ENHRY and SYGVKD. Deletions cut 6 bases from V and 2 bases from J, with 7 bases between. The CDR3 protein is CAIRAVNTEAFF. Written as DNA, the CDR3 is TGTGCCATCAGAGCCGTTAACACTGAAGCTTTCTTT.

The chain uses TRBV13 and TRBJ2-2, with unresolved D. Trimming removed 5 bases at V and 2 bases at J, with 6 bases between. Germline CDR1 reads PRHDT; CDR2 reads FYEKMQ (reference sequence). This CDR3 has 13 amino acids. The CDR3 DNA sequence: TGTGCCAGCAGCCGTGTTAACACCGGGGAGCTGTTTTTT. Its protein is CASSRVNTGELFF.

This clonotype was seen only a few times. A read error may produce the germline difference seen at one junction end. V gene TRBV7-7 combines with J gene TRBJ2-5; 8 bases match TRBD1. The CDR3 loop spans 14 amino acids. Germline assignment: CDR1 SSHAT and CDR2 FNYEAQ (reference sequence). CDR3 loop: CASSTTGGEKTQYF. DNA of the CDR3: TGTGCTAGCAGCACCACAGGGGGTGAGAAGACCCAGTACTTC.

This chain joins TRBV19 and TRBJ2-2; D ambiguous. Germline V CDR1 and CDR2: LNHDA, SQIVND (reference sequence). This CDR3 comprises 14 residues. V lost 11 bases and J 0 bases, leaving 13 bases between the germline ends. CDR3 sequence (DNA): TGTGCCTGCCGTCCCAGCCCGAACACCGGGGAGCTGTTTTTT. Translated, it gives CACRPSPNTGELFF.